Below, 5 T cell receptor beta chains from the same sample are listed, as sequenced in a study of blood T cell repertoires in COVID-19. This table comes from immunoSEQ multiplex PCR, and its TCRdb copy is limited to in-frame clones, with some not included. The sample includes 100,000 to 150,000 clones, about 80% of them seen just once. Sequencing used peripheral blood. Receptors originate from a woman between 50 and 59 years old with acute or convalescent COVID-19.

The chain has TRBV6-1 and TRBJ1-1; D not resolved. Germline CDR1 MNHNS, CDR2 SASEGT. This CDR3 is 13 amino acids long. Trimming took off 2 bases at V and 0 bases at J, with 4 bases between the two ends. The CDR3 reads CASSEHVNTEAFF. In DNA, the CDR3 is TGTGCCAGCAGTGAACATGTGAACACTGAAGCTTTCTTT.

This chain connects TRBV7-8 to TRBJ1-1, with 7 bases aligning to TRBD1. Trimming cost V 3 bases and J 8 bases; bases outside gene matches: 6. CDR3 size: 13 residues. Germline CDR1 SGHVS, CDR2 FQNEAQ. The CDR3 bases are TGTGCCAGCAGCTTTGGGACAGCGTCAGAAGCTTTCTTT. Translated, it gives CASSFGTASEAFF. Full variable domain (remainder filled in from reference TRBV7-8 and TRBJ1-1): GAGVSQSPRYKVAKRGQDVALRCDPISGHVSLFWYQQALGQGPEFLTYFQNEAQLDKSGLPSDRFFAERPEGSVSTLKIQRTQQEDSAVYLCASSFGTASEAFFGQGTRLTVV.

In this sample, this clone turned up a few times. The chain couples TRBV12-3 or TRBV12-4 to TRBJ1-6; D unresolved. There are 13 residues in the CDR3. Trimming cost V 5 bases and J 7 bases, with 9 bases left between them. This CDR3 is CASSSLRNSPLHF. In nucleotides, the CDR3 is TGTGCCAGCAGTAGCCTTAGAAATTCACCCCTCCACTTT.

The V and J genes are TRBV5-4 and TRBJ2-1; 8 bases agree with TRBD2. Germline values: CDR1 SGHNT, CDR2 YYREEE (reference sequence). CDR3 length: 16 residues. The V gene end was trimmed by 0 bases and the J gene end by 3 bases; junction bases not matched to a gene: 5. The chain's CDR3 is CASSLGVAGSYNEQFF. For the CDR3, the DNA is TGTGCCAGCAGCTTGGGGGTAGCGGGGAGCTACAATGAGCAGTTCTTC.

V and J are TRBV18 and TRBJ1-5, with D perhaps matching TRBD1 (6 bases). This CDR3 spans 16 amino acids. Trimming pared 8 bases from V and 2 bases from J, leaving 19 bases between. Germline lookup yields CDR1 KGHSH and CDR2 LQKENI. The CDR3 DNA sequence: TGTGCCAGCACAAGGAGGGGGGGTGAAGGCAATCAGCCCCAGCATTTT. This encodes CASTRRGGEGNQPQHF.